The text below deals with one T cell receptor (beta chain). The sample belongs to a study of T cells after posttransplantation cyclophosphamide. The protocol was immunoSEQ multiplex PCR, while the TCRdb copy is restricted to in-frame clones and leaves out a portion. This sample has over 25,000 clones, each found more than once. The CDR3 is 11 residues long. V dropped 5 bases and J dropped 5 bases, with 7 bases sitting between them. The germline V gene encodes CDR1 SGHVS and CDR2 FNYEAQ. The source is a woman in her 30s in good health and a related stem cell transplant donor. Sequencing used PBMCs. The chain couples TRBV7-6 to TRBJ2-7; D is unclear. The CDR3 nucleotides are TGTGCCAGCAGCCAATTCAACGAGCAGTACTTC. It encodes CASSQFNEQYF.